This TCR beta chain was obtained from a study of blood T cells in healthy people across ages. The donors, aged roughly 6 to 90, were healthy Caucasians from Russia. A J-beta primer mix and a sample-barcoded 5' primer were used in a second PCR of about 7 to 12 cycles. The template-switch adaptor, which had 12 random nucleotides, put a tag on each cDNA molecule. TCRdb used MiXCR to reprocess the 5' RACE reads, holding one entry per CDR3 protein. The sample comprises about 1.8 million distinct CDR3 sequences, roughly 52% of which are singletons, and roughly 2.1% rests with the top ten. Trimming removed 4 bases from V and 0 bases from J; junction bases left unmatched: 3. This CDR3 spans 15 amino acids.

Sequences were obtained from blood. This TCR came from a middle-aged woman in good health. This sequence joins TRBV12-3 or TRBV12-4 and TRBJ1-1; 9 bases line up with TRBD1. CDR3 protein: CASSSWDRVNTEAFF. In DNA form, the CDR3 reads TGTGCCAGCAGTTCTTGGGACAGGGTGAACACTGAAGCTTTCTTT.